This section outlines one T cell receptor (beta chain) sequence together with its context. Synthetic analogs of TCR templates were spiked into every PCR. Here immunoSEQ multiplex PCR was the method, and the copy in TCRdb shows in-frame clones only, minus some. This sample has about 110,000 clones, with around 82% found just once. These data are taken from a study of PD-L1 blockade in urothelial cancer. The ends were cut back, 0 bases at V and 0 bases at J, with 6 bases in the middle. CDR3 length: 15 residues. Germline V CDR1 and CDR2: LGHNA, YNFKEQ. This sample comprised PBMCs, obtained around atezolizumab (anti-PD-L1) treatment. The source of this sequence is a man aged 50-59 years with urothelial cancer. The rearrangement joins TRBV4-2 to TRBJ1-5; no firm D call. The CDR3, as DNA: TGTGCCAGCAGCCAAGACGGAGATAGCAATCAGCCCCAGCATTTT. Translated: CASSQDGDSNQPQHF.